These 5 T cell receptor beta chains originate from one sample sequenced in a study of blood T cell repertoires in COVID-19. The method was immunoSEQ multiplex PCR; TCRdb's version includes in-frame clones alone and lacks a portion of them. There are roughly 160,000 clones in the sample; 82% occur only once, and 15% to 20% lies in the top ten. Sequenced: PBMCs or T cells enriched from blood (not recorded which). These receptor sequences come from a man aged 55 to 70 who had recovered from COVID-19.

The V gene is TRBV29-1, the J gene TRBJ1-5; a weak D match, TRBD1 (5 bases). The CDR3 contains 11 residues. Germline V CDR1 and CDR2: SQVTM, ANQGSEA. The V gene lost 6 bases and the J gene lost 8 bases, with 11 bases spanning the gap. The CDR3 nucleotides are TGCAGCGTGCCCCTACAGGAGCCCCAGCATTTT. Its protein is CSVPLQEPQHF.

The chain recombines TRBV21-1 with TRBJ1-4; the table's D call, TRBD1, has no DNA check behind it. TRBV21-1 is a known pseudogene. CDR3 length: 13 amino acids. The CDR3 DNA sequence: TGTGCCAGGTCGACAGCAACTAATGAAAAACTGTTTTTT. Translation: CARSTATNEKLFF.

The J gene is TRBJ2-2, the V gene TRBV7-6, with D maybe TRBD2 (6 bases). Per germline, CDR1 SGHVS and CDR2 FNYEAQ. The CDR3 has 17 amino acids. V lost 0 bases, J lost 6 bases, and 17 bases lay in between. The CDR3: CASSLASGGPFSGELFF. In nucleotides, the CDR3 is TGTGCCAGCAGCTTAGCGTCCGGAGGGCCATTTTCCGGGGAGCTGTTTTTT. Supplemented by reference TRBV7-6 and TRBJ2-2, the full variable domain reads GAGVSQSPRYKVTKRGQDVALRCDPISGHVSLYWYRQALGQGPEFLTYFNYEAQQDKSGLPNDRFSAERPEGSISTLTIQRTEQRDSAMYRCASSLASGGPFSGELFFGEGSRLTVL.

V is TRBV6-9 and J is TRBJ1-1; D gene uncertain. With 4 bases removed from V and 3 bases from J, the gap between germline ends came to 6 bases. CDR1 and CDR2 (germline): MNHGY, SVAAGI. This CDR3 has 12 residues. The CDR3 spells CASSSRDTEAFF. The DNA of the CDR3 is TGTGCCAGCAGTTCTCGGGACACTGAAGCTTTCTTT.

The rearrangement links TRBV7-6 to TRBJ1-6, with 7 nucleotides matching TRBD1. The V gene's germline CDR1 is SGHVS and CDR2 FNYEAQ. This CDR3 has 17 residues. V dropped 4 bases and J dropped 9; count of bases not matched to a gene: 15. In DNA form, the CDR3 reads TGTGCCAGCAGCTCCACGACAGGGAGCCCTCTACTTTCACCCCTCCACTTT. It codes for CASSSTTGSPLLSPLHF. Complete variable domain (other parts from reference TRBV7-6 and TRBJ1-6): GAGVSQSPRYKVTKRGQDVALRCDPISGHVSLYWYRQALGQGPEFLTYFNYEAQQDKSGLPNDRFSAERPEGSISTLTIQRTEQRDSAMYRCASSSTTGSPLLSPLHFGNGTRLTVT.